Listed below are T cell receptor beta chains from one sample, sequenced in a study of CD8+ T cells in alopecia areata. The protocol was immunoSEQ multiplex PCR, while the TCRdb copy is restricted to in-frame clones and leaves out a portion. The repertoire holds some 110,000 clones, with roughly 63% as singletons. The sequencing here drew on CD8+ T cells sorted from blood, taken at week 4, from a patient treated with tofacitinib. The receptors originated from a human donor with alopecia areata. Each CDR3 is given with its conserved first and last residue. Each record gives: V gene, J gene, D gene, clone size, CDR3 protein, CDR3 DNA. The D gene is left open where the match is weak. Clone size, where shown, is once, few, many, or a class for clones that have expanded.

TRBV15	TRBJ2-5	TRBD2	.	CATSPQRGPFQGTQYF	TGTGCCACCAGCCCACAGCGGGGGCCCTTTCAAGGGACCCAGTACTTC
TRBV27	TRBJ2-3	.	few	CASSLPSGEQYF	TGTGCCAGCAGTTTACCTTCAGGGGAGCAGTATTTT
TRBV5-6	TRBJ2-1	.	.	CASSLVYNEQFF	TGTGCCAGCAGCTTGGTCTACAATGAGCAGTTCTTC
TRBV29-1	TRBJ1-2	TRBD1	.	CSVERGQGLHYGYTF	TGCAGCGTTGAACGGGGACAGGGGCTTCACTATGGCTACACCTTC
TRBV29-1	TRBJ2-3	.	.	CSVWTEISTDTQYF	TGCAGCGTGTGGACAGAAATTAGCACAGATACGCAGTATTTT
TRBV23-1	TRBJ2-5	.	.	CASSLKRDQETQYF	TGCGCCAGCAGTCTAAAGCGGGACCAAGAGACCCAGTACTTC
TRBV25-1	TRBJ1-1	.	.	CASSEGAAANTEAFF	TGTGCCAGCAGTGAGGGGGCAGCCGCGAACACTGAAGCTTTCTTT
TRBV29-1	TRBJ1-1	.	.	CSVEMARVEAFF	TGCAGCGTTGAGATGGCCAGGGTGGAAGCTTTCTTT
TRBV7-9	TRBJ1-2	.	few	CASSPFVRTVNYGYTF	TGTGCCAGCAGCCCCTTTGTCCGGACGGTCAACTATGGCTACACCTTC
TRBV30	TRBJ1-2	.	few	CAWSVPGDYGYTF	TGTGCCTGGAGTGTACCAGGGGACTATGGCTACACCTTC
TRBV29-1	TRBJ1-2	TRBD1	.	CSVEPGTGDYGYTF	TGCAGCGTTGAGCCGGGGACAGGGGACTATGGCTACACCTTC
TRBV7-9	TRBJ2-1	.	few	CASSSPGREQFF	TGTGCCAGCAGCTCCCCAGGGAGGGAGCAGTTCTTC
TRBV4-1	TRBJ1-6	.	.	CASSQGAPGSYSPLHF	TGCGCCAGCAGCCAAGGGGCCCCGGGCAGCTATTCACCCCTCCACTTT
TRBV19	TRBJ2-7	TRBD2	.	CASSITGGSLEPSYEQYF	TGTGCCAGTAGTATCACGGGGGGGTCGTTGGAGCCCTCCTACGAGCAGTACTTC
TRBV10-3	TRBJ2-7	.	.	CAISESSGNEQYF	TGTGCCATCAGTGAGTCATCAGGGAACGAGCAGTACTTC
TRBV7-3	TRBJ1-2	.	once	CASSLSPTDSHYGYTF	TGTGCCAGCAGCCTGTCCCCGACCGACAGTCACTATGGCTACACCTTC
TRBV4-1	TRBJ2-7	.	.	CASSQDRDMTYEQYF	TGCGCCAGCAGCCAAGATAGGGACATGACCTACGAGCAGTACTTC
TRBV29-1	TRBJ2-7	.	once	CSVEAGNSYEQYF	TGCAGCGTTGAAGCAGGCAACTCTTACGAGCAGTACTTC